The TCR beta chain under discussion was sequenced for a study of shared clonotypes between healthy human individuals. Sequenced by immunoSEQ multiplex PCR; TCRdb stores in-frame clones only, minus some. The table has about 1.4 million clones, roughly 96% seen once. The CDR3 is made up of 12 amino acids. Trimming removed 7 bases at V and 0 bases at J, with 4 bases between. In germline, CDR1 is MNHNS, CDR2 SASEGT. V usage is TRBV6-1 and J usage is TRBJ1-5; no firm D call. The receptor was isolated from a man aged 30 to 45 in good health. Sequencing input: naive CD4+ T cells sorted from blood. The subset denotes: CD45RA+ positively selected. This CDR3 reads CASNDSNQPQHF. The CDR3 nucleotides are TGTGCCAGCAACGATAGCAATCAGCCCCAGCATTTT.